These T cell receptor beta chains were read from a single sample in a study of blood T cell repertoires in COVID-19. Produced via immunoSEQ multiplex PCR; TCRdb's table is partial and in-frame only. The profile covers about 180,000 clones, with 70% to 90% appearing a single time and roughly 2.6% taken by the ten largest. Sequenced material: peripheral blood. The source of these receptors is a man in his forties with active or convalescent COVID-19. The CDR3 runs from the conserved cysteine through the conserved F or W. D genes are given only for firm matches. Only part of the rows carry a size: once, few, many, or a class if the clone is expanded.

clone_size	v_call	d_call	j_call	cdr3_nt	cdr3_aa
-	TRBV24-1	TRBD2	TRBJ2-2	TGTGCCACCAGTGACTCTACCCACGGCGGGGGGACCGGGGAGCTGTTTTTT	CATSDSTHGGGTGELFF
-	TRBV28	TRBD2	TRBJ2-5	TGTGCCAGCAGTTACGGACTAGCGGATCAAGAGACCCAGTACTTC	CASSYGLADQETQYF
-	TRBV6-1	TRBD1	TRBJ2-1	TGTGCCAGCAGTGAAGCGGGACAGGGGATCGGGTTGAGCGAGCAGTTCTTC	CASSEAGQGIGLSEQFF
-	TRBV7-9	-	TRBJ1-3	TGTGCCAGCAGCTTAGCGGGGCAGGGCTCTGGAAACACCATATATTTT	CASSLAGQGSGNTIYF
-	TRBV11-2	-	TRBJ2-7	TGTGCCAGCAGCTTTAACTCCGGCTCCTACGAGCAGTACTTC	CASSFNSGSYEQYF
-	TRBV7-9	-	TRBJ2-5	TGTGCCAGCAAGGGGCCCCAAGAGACCCAGTACTTC	CASKGPQETQYF
-	TRBV2	-	TRBJ1-3	TGTGCCACCACAGGACAGTTCGGAAACACCATATATTTT	CATTGQFGNTIYF
-	TRBV12-3/TRBV12-4	-	TRBJ2-1	TGTGCCAGCAGCCATGACGGGTACAATGAGCAGTTCTTC	CASSHDGYNEQFF
-	TRBV6-5	-	TRBJ2-7	TGTGCCAGCAGTTACTCGGTTTCGGTGATCTCCTACGAGCAGTACTTC	CASSYSVSVISYEQYF
-	TRBV4-1	-	TRBJ2-5	TGCGCCAGCAGCCAAGCAATTAGTATAGAAGAGACCCAGTACTTC	CASSQAISIEETQYF
-	TRBV19	TRBD1	TRBJ1-5	TGTGCCAGTATCACAGGGGGACAGCCCCAGCATTTT	CASITGGQPQHF
-	TRBV7-9	TRBD1	TRBJ2-3	TGTGCCAGCAGCTTAATTTTAGGACAGGACACAGATACGCAGTATTTT	CASSLILGQDTDTQYF
few	TRBV4-2	TRBD1	TRBJ2-5	TGTGCCAGCAGCAACCCGGGACAGGGTAAAGAGACCCAGTACTTC	CASSNPGQGKETQYF
-	TRBV28	TRBD2	TRBJ2-2	TGTGCCAGCAGTCTCCTAGCGGCCGACACCGGGGAGCTGTTTTTT	CASSLLAADTGELFF
-	TRBV21-1	-	TRBJ1-5	TGTGCCAGCAGCTCTAGGGACAGGAAGTCTTATAGCAATCAGCCCCAGCATTTT	CASSSRDRKSYSNQPQHF
once	TRBV6-5	-	TRBJ1-1	TGTGCCAGCAGTCGGACCCAGGGCACTGAAGCTTTCTTT	CASSRTQGTEAFF